Following are 27 T cell receptor beta chains from one sample sequenced in a study of OX40 agonist ivuxolimab in advanced cancers. Here immunoSEQ multiplex PCR was the method, and the copy in TCRdb shows in-frame clones only, minus some. The sample has approximately 44,000 clones; 85% to 95% are singletons. Sequences were derived from CD4+ or CD8+ T cells sorted from blood, sampled in a trial of the OX40 agonist ivuxolimab. The receptor source for this set is an adult with an advanced solid tumor such as melanoma, head and neck, liver or kidney cancer.

The V call is TRBV14, the J call TRBJ1-2; the D is unclear. Germline-derived CDR1 and CDR2 are SGHDN and FVKESK. Trimming removed 3 bases at V and 2 bases at J, with 13 bases between. This CDR3 is built from 15 residues. CDR3 in DNA: TGTGCCAGCAGCCAGGGCAGGCTTTCAAACTATGGCTACACCTTC. This encodes CASSQGRLSNYGYTF.

The genes are TRBV28 and TRBJ2-3, with unresolved D. The V end was cut by 7 bases, the J end by 2 bases, with 19 bases between. CDR3 size: 16 residues. Germline loops: CDR1 MDHEN, CDR2 SYDVKM. This CDR3 reads CASKKAMVYDTDTQYF. The DNA of the CDR3 is TGTGCCAGCAAAAAAGCAATGGTCTACGACACAGATACGCAGTATTTT.

This clone appeared once. Other DNA sequences in the sample encode the same CDR3. V is TRBV27 and J is TRBJ2-7, with TRBD2 as a possible D gene (5 bases). The germline V gene has CDR1 MNHEY and CDR2 SMNVEV (reference sequence). V was cut by 4 bases and J by 0 bases, with 7 bases left in between. CDR3 size: 13 residues. CDR3 sequence: CASSSGSSYEQYF. Written as DNA, the CDR3 is TGTGCCAGCAGTTCGGGGAGCTCCTACGAGCAGTACTTC.

The V gene is TRBV4-3, the J gene TRBJ1-4; 7 bases map to TRBD1. With 4 bases clipped from V and 0 bases from J, the junction kept 2 bases outside the gene matches. There are 15 residues in the CDR3. Germline V lookup: CDR1 LGHNA, CDR2 YSLEER. CDR3 DNA sequence: TGCGCCAGCAGCCCAGGGACAGCAACTAATGAAAAACTGTTTTTT. Translated: CASSPGTATNEKLFF.

The J gene is TRBJ1-2, the V gene TRBV11-2; possible D gene TRBD1, 5 bases. The germline CDR1 and CDR2 sequences are SGHAT and FQNNGV. Trimming pared 5 bases from V and 8 bases from J, leaving 18 bases between. This CDR3 is built from 14 residues. The CDR3 DNA reads as TGTGCCAGCAGCCCCTATGGGGACGGAGGGGGCTACACCTTC. This codes for CASSPYGDGGGYTF. The full variable domain, with the rest looked up from reference TRBV11-2 and TRBJ1-2, is EAGVAQSPRYKIIEKRQSVAFWCNPISGHATLYWYQQILGQGPKLLIQFQNNGVVDDSQLPKDRFSAERLKGVDSTLKIQPAKLEDSAVYLCASSPYGDGGGYTFGSGTRLTVV.

The rearrangement uses TRBV5-1 and TRBJ1-2; 8 positions match TRBD1. This CDR3 contains 16 residues. Per the germline V gene, CDR1 is SGHRS and CDR2 is YFSETQ. V lost 0 bases to trimming and J lost 4 bases; unmatched junction nucleotides: 8. The CDR3 is CASSLGRDRTIYGYTF. The CDR3 nucleotides are TGCGCCAGCAGCTTGGGAAGGGACAGGACAATCTATGGCTACACCTTC.

The rearrangement uses TRBV14 and TRBJ2-1; 13 bases match TRBD2. Germline CDR1 SGHDN, CDR2 FVKESK. The CDR3 is 18 amino acids. Trimming cost V 0 bases and J 2 bases; bases outside gene matches: 4. CDR3: CASSQDITSGRAYNEQFF. The CDR3, as DNA: TGTGCCAGCAGCCAAGACATCACTAGCGGGAGGGCCTACAATGAGCAGTTCTTC.

The chain couples TRBV5-6 to TRBJ1-2, with D hard to call. Germline values: CDR1 SGHDT, CDR2 YYEEEE. This CDR3 is built from 15 residues. Trimming left V 1 base short and J 5 bases short, with 15 bases between. CDR3 loop: CASSLSGEGGYGYTF. The CDR3 DNA is TGTGCCAGCAGCTTGAGCGGCGAGGGTGGGTATGGCTACACCTTC.

J is TRBJ2-1 and V is TRBV29-1; maybe TRBD1 (5 bases). CDR1 and CDR2 (germline): SQVTM, ANQGSEA. Trimming pared 7 bases from V and 8 bases from J, leaving 18 bases between. The CDR3 consists of 13 residues. CDR3: CSAPWQGRDEQFF. CDR3 coding DNA: TGCAGCGCGCCGTGGCAGGGTCGCGATGAGCAGTTCTTC.

This clone has only one observation. The chain is built from TRBV7-3 and TRBJ2-1; 10 bases map to TRBD2. With V trimmed by 5 bases and J by 0 bases, 1 base remained unmatched. Looked up from germline, CDR1 is SGHTA and CDR2 is FQGTGA. The CDR3 covers 15 residues. The CDR3 sequence: CASSASGSSYNEQFF. The CDR3, as DNA: TGTGCCAGCAGCGCTAGCGGGAGCTCCTACAATGAGCAGTTCTTC.

The V and J genes are TRBV19 and TRBJ1-2; a possible D gene is TRBD1 (5 bases). V lost 6 bases to trimming and J lost 8 bases, with 7 bases between them. This CDR3 comprises 10 residues. Germline V lookup: CDR1 LNHDA, CDR2 SQIVND (reference sequence). The CDR3 nucleotides read TGTGCCAGTAGGGGGGAAGGCTACACCTTC. Amino acids: CASRGEGYTF.

The V call is TRBV11-2, the J call TRBJ2-7; TRBD2 agrees at 7 bases. The germline V gene has CDR1 SGHAT and CDR2 FQNNGV. This CDR3 spans 18 amino acids. V shed 5 bases, J shed 2 bases, and the junction held 18 bases outside the gene matches. CDR3 DNA sequence: TGTGCCAGCAGCCCCCCGTGGGCGGGAGTTATGGGGACCTACGAGCAGTACTTC. Its translation is CASSPPWAGVMGTYEQYF.

This clone has a single count. The sample carries other DNA sequences with the same CDR3. V and J are TRBV6-5 and TRBJ2-5; D not resolved. The germline gives CDR1 MNHEY, CDR2 SVGAGI. The CDR3 extends over 11 amino acids. The V gene lost 2 bases and the J gene lost 5 bases, with 3 bases spanning the gap. The CDR3 here is CASSYGETQYF. The DNA for the CDR3 is TGTGCCAGCAGTTACGGGGAGACCCAGTACTTC.

The chain has TRBV27 and TRBJ1-5; D is uncertain. Germline loops: CDR1 MNHEY, CDR2 SMNVEV (reference sequence). Between the trimmed V and J ends, which lost 2 bases and 3 bases, there was a span of 8 bases. The CDR3 runs 14 residues. In nucleotides, the CDR3 is TGTGCCAGCAGTTTAGGACGGATCAATCAGCCCCAGCATTTT. As protein: CASSLGRINQPQHF.

The chain employs TRBV2 and TRBJ2-3; 7 nucleotides match TRBD1. The CDR3 is 14 residues long. V was pared by 0 bases and J by 10 bases, with 7 bases of the junction left unmatched. In germline, CDR1 is SNHLY, CDR2 FYNNEI. DNA of the CDR3: TGTGCCAGCAGTGAAGCGGTGTCAGGGGGATCGCAGTATTTT. This gives the protein CASSEAVSGGSQYF.

CDR3 in amino acids: CASSRGLIAGGTYNEQFF. In DNA form, the CDR3 reads TGTGCCAGTAGTAGGGGCCTAATAGCGGGTGGGACCTACAATGAGCAGTTCTTC. V gene TRBV19 combines with J gene TRBJ2-1, with 7 nucleotides matching TRBD2. V was clipped by 4 bases and J by 2 bases; unmatched bases: 14. The CDR3 has 18 residues. Germline CDR1 and CDR2: LNHDA and SQIVND (reference sequence).

This sequence joins TRBV6-1 and TRBJ2-7; D might be TRBD2 (5 bases). The CDR3 runs to 15 residues. Deletions cut 3 bases from V and 0 bases from J, with 12 bases between. The germline CDR1 and CDR2 sequences are MNHNS and SASEGT. The CDR3 protein is CASSEEVLPSYEQYF. The CDR3 coding sequence is TGTGCCAGCAGTGAGGAGGTCCTACCCTCCTACGAGCAGTACTTC.

This clone has only one observation. The chain uses TRBV27 and TRBJ1-2; 7 nucleotides match TRBD1. The V gene end was trimmed by 4 bases and the J gene end by 4 bases; junction bases not matched to a gene: 6. CDR3 length: 14 amino acids. From germline, CDR1 is MNHEY and CDR2 SMNVEV (reference sequence). For the CDR3, the DNA is TGTGCCAGCAGTTCCACCGGGACAGTCTATGGCTACACCTTC. Protein sequence: CASSSTGTVYGYTF.

This chain joins TRBV19 and TRBJ2-7, with D possibly being TRBD2 (5 bases). Germline values: CDR1 LNHDA, CDR2 SQIVND (reference sequence). CDR3 length: 13 amino acids. V was clipped by 3 bases and J by 5 bases, with 11 bases between them. CDR3 DNA: TGTGCCAGTAGTATGTCGGGGTCCAACGAGCAGTACTTC. As protein: CASSMSGSNEQYF.

The chain has TRBV27 and TRBJ2-1; D gene uncertain. V lost 5 bases and J 6 bases, leaving 8 bases between the germline ends. This CDR3 region has 12 residues. Looked up from germline, CDR1 is MNHEY and CDR2 is SMNVEV (reference sequence). The CDR3 sequence is CASSLTGNEQFF. CDR3 nucleotide sequence: TGTGCCAGCAGTCTAACTGGCAATGAGCAGTTCTTC.

V usage is TRBV27 and J usage is TRBJ2-1, with a possible D match to TRBD1 (5 bases). Per the germline V gene, CDR1 is MNHEY and CDR2 is SMNVEV (reference sequence). This CDR3 is 14 amino acids long. V lost 5 bases and J 5 bases, leaving 13 bases between the germline ends. The CDR3 here is CASSTPRVHNEQFF. For the CDR3, the DNA is TGTGCCAGCAGTACTCCCAGGGTCCACAATGAGCAGTTCTTC.

This clone was detected once. V usage is TRBV7-9 and J usage is TRBJ2-5, with 8 bases matching TRBD1. The J call is uncertain, as TRBJ2-7 better fits the DNA end. This CDR3 region has 15 residues. The germline V gene encodes CDR1 SEHNR and CDR2 FQNEAQ (reference sequence). The CDR3 loop is CASSRRQDRVYEQYF. CDR3 sequence (DNA): TGTGCCAGCAGCCGACGACAGGACAGGGTTTACGAGCAGTACTTC.

The genes are TRBV9 and TRBJ2-2; 8 bases are shared with TRBD2. CDR3 length equals 16 residues. Germline trimming cut 0 bases from V and 1 base from J; bases unmatched to any gene: 2. The V gene's germline CDR1 is SGDLS and CDR2 YYNGEE. CDR3 nucleotide sequence: TGTGCCAGCAGCGTAGAACTAGCGGTGAACACCGGGGAGCTGTTTTTT. It is translated as CASSVELAVNTGELFF.

This chain links TRBV4-1 with TRBJ2-1, with a weak D call TRBD2 (5 bases). Germline-derived CDR1 and CDR2 are MGHRA and YSYEKL. This CDR3 spans 15 amino acids. Trimming took 1 base from V and 6 from J, leaving 13 bases between them. In nucleotides, the CDR3 is TGCGCCAGCAGCCAAGGCCTAGCAAGCCGCAATGAGCAGTTCTTC. Encoded protein: CASSQGLASRNEQFF.

This chain connects TRBV5-1 to TRBJ1-1; D remains ambiguous. CDR1 is SGHRS, CDR2 YFSETQ, per germline. V was cut by 5 bases and J by 1 base, with 6 bases left in between. The CDR3 runs 12 residues. CDR3 loop: CASRVTNTEAFF. The CDR3 DNA is TGCGCCAGCAGAGTCACGAACACTGAAGCTTTCTTT.

A note on this clone: A junction boundary mismatches the germline segment, possibly from a read error. The gene calls are TRBV2 and TRBJ2-7; D gene unclear. The germline V gene has CDR1 SNHLY and CDR2 FYNNEI. CDR3 length: 11 residues. This CDR3 is CSTAPSYEQYF. CDR3 coding DNA: TGCTCCACGGCACCGTCCTACGAGCAGTACTTC.

The rearrangement uses TRBV9 and TRBJ1-3; D is undetermined. CDR3 length: 12 residues. Deletions cut 3 bases from V and 3 bases from J, with 4 bases between. Germline CDR1 reads SGDLS; CDR2 reads YYNGEE. This CDR3 is CASSGIGNTIYF. In nucleotides, the CDR3 is TGTGCCAGCAGCGGCATTGGAAACACCATATATTTT.